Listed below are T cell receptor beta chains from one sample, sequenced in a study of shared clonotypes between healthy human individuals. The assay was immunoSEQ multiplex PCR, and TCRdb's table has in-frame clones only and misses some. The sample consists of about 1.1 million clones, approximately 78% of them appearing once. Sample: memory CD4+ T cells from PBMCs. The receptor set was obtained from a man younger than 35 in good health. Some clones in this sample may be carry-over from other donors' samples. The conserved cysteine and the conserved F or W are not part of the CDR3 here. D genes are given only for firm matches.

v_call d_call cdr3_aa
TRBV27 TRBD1 ASSLNRGAPNEQF
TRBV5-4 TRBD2 ATKLAGGTDTQY
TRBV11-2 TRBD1 ASSFGQGSYEQY
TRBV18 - ASSPEGMGPNGEQF
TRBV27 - ASRRPQTSYEQY
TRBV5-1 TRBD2 ASSSGSGSGGETQY
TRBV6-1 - ASSEWGNEQY
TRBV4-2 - ASSQDRSRAGRSF
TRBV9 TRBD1 ASSVAWDRAYEQY
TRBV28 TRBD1 ASSPSGTDYYSNQPQH
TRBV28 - ASSPGYGYT
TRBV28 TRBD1 ASSFPTGGVGYT
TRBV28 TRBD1 ASSPYVLGTGGTSGNTIY
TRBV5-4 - ASSPEPQTPDTQY
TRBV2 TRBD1 ASNTGGPGEQY
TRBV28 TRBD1 ASSFVRPGGQPFMEQY
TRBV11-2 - ASSSDFSQTQY
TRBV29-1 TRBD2 SVDGGRALGTDTQY
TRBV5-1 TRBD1 ASSFGQGNTEAF
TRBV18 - ASSPNPGETQY
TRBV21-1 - ASSTVTAWVEKLF
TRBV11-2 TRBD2 ASRGWTSGESRELF
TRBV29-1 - SVEGDGEKLF
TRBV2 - ASSKEGGTDTQY
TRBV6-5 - ASRYTENSYEQY
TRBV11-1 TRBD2 ASSRTSGRARDTQY
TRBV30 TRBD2 AWSPGLAGSDTQY
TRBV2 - ASSESDYEQY
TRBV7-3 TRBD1 ASSLTGTGSAYEQY
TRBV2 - ASSRQLETQY
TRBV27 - ASSLSPILVTYH
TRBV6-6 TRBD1 ASRDPGQGSNQPQH
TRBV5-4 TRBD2 ASSLTSGSENEQF
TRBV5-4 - ASSLPPGEKLF
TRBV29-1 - SVTTVLETQY
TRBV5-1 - ASSPGGGLVALGMKQF
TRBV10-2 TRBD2 ASSENRPSGGGETQY
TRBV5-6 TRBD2 ASRGGRSDTQY
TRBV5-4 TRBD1 ASRLDRGETQY
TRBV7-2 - ASSRLYNQPQH
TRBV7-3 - ASSLNRGPDTEAF
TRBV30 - AWSVSSRRDEQY
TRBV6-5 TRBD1 ASSYDREAGNTIY
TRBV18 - ASSLGGNSYEQY
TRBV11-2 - ASSPNNALVNEKLF
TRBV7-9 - ASSLATGGQPQH